This TCR beta chain was identified during a study of blood T cell repertoires in COVID-19. Across the study: The origin of the acute and convalescent COVID-19 samples was the United States, Italy and Spain.

In the authors' methods: Amplification from reference gene primers served as the basis for estimated nucleated cell counts. Sequencing used immunoSEQ multiplex PCR; TCRdb keeps in-frame clones, though not all of them. Clone size and the V and J calls come from that table; the DNA yielded D and trimming. The sample has roughly 170,000 clones, approximately 84% seen once. From germline, CDR1 is SNHLY and CDR2 FYNNEI. The V and J ends lost 4 bases and 5 bases, in that order; junction bases with no gene match: 14. CDR3 size: 17 residues. The sample consisted of PBMCs or T cells enriched from blood (not recorded which). This receptor was identified in a woman aged 40 to 50 with acute COVID-19. The rearrangement uses TRBV2 and TRBJ2-1; TRBD2 matches at 7 bases. CDR3 nucleotides: TGTGCCAGCAGTGGTCAAGGCTCGCGGGAGTTCAACAATGAGCAGTTCTTC. As protein: CASSGQGSREFNNEQFF.